The rows below give T cell receptor beta chains drawn from one sample of a study of control samples from healthy donors and cancer patients. Libraries were prepared by immunoSEQ multiplex PCR; TCRdb keeps only in-frame clonotypes and omits some of them. The data show 160,000 or so clones, with roughly 94% seen just once and around 9.3% held by the top ten. The sample taken for sequencing was blood. The receptors stem from a woman in her 40s in good health. Each CDR3 is given with its conserved first and last residue. The D gene is left open where the match is weak. Clone size appears in some rows only: once, few, many, or a class for an expanded clone.

V,J,size,D,DNA,CDR3
TRBV7-8,TRBJ2-7,NA,TRBD2,TGTGCCAGCTTGGCAGGACTAGCGGGAGTTGGTAGGGGGTACGAGCAGTACTTC,CASLAGLAGVGRGYEQYF
TRBV10-3,TRBJ1-1,NA,NA,TGTGCCATCAGTGGGGGGGACACTGAAGCTTTCTTT,CAISGGDTEAFF
TRBV19,TRBJ1-1,NA,NA,TGTGCCAGTAAAGGGACGGAGCTGAACACTGAAGCTTTCTTT,CASKGTELNTEAFF
TRBV5-4,TRBJ2-2,NA,NA,TGTGCCAGCAGCTTGGCCACGGGGGAGTACACCGGGGAGCTGTTTTTT,CASSLATGEYTGELFF
TRBV5-1,TRBJ2-5,NA,TRBD1,TGCGCCAGCAGCTTGGGGACAGGCGCAGGAGAGACCCAGTACTTC,CASSLGTGAGETQYF
TRBV27,TRBJ2-3,NA,NA,TGTGCCAGCAGTTTATTGGGGAGAGGCACAGATACGCAGTATTTT,CASSLLGRGTDTQYF
TRBV12-3/TRBV12-4,TRBJ1-2,NA,NA,TGTGCCAGCAGCCGTGACAGTCACTATGGCTACACCTTC,CASSRDSHYGYTF
TRBV2,TRBJ1-2,NA,NA,TGTGCCAGCAAAAGGAGAGGGGACGGCTACACCTTC,CASKRRGDGYTF
TRBV6-5,TRBJ1-3,once,TRBD1,TGTGCCAGCAGTAACCACAGGGGGCTTGGAAACACCATATATTTT,CASSNHRGLGNTIYF
TRBV18,TRBJ1-1,NA,NA,TGTGCCAGCTCACCGGTGGAGTTTATGAACACTGAAGCTTTCTTT,CASSPVEFMNTEAFF
TRBV6-5,TRBJ1-2,NA,NA,TGTGCCAGCAGTAGGCAGGGAAAATCTAACTATGGCTACACCTTC,CASSRQGKSNYGYTF
TRBV7-6,TRBJ1-4,NA,TRBD1,TGTGCCAGCAGCTTAGCGCAAAGCAGGGGGTTCGAAAAACTGTTTTTT,CASSLAQSRGFEKLFF
TRBV29-1,TRBJ1-2,NA,TRBD1,TGCAGCGTTGAAGAAGTGGGACAGGGGGCGTACTATGGCTACACCTTC,CSVEEVGQGAYYGYTF
TRBV7-9,TRBJ1-1,NA,TRBD1,TGTGCCAGCAGGGGAACAGGGGGCACTGAAGCTTTCTTT,CASRGTGGTEAFF
TRBV23-1,TRBJ1-1,NA,NA,TGCGCCAGCAGTCTCATAGACTCGGAGAACACTGAAGCTTTCTTT,CASSLIDSENTEAFF
TRBV7-3,TRBJ1-2,NA,NA,TGTGCCAGCAGCTTCTCTAGGGGGGACTATGGCTACACCTTC,CASSFSRGDYGYTF
TRBV5-1,TRBJ2-5,once,TRBD1,TGCGCCAGCAGCTTCGACAGGGGGCAGGAGACCCAGTACTTC,CASSFDRGQETQYF
TRBV7-9,TRBJ1-2,NA,NA,TGTGCCAGCAGCTTAGTCGGAACGTATGGCTACACCTTC,CASSLVGTYGYTF
TRBV15,TRBJ2-7,NA,NA,TGTGCCACCAGCAGAGATCTGGGGTACGAGCAGTACTTC,CATSRDLGYEQYF
TRBV7-3,TRBJ1-1,NA,NA,TGTGCCAGCAGCGCTACCAAGAACACTGAAGCTTTCTTT,CASSATKNTEAFF
TRBV5-1,TRBJ1-4,NA,NA,TGCGCCAGCAGCTTGGAGGCCGGGAATGAAAAACTGTTTTTT,CASSLEAGNEKLFF
TRBV6-5,TRBJ1-1,once,NA,TGTGCCAGCATCGATCAGGGAAGGAAGGACACTGAAGCTTTCTTT,CASIDQGRKDTEAFF
TRBV5-1,TRBJ1-5,NA,TRBD1,TGCGCCAGCAGCTTGGGACAGGGGACCTGGGATAGCAATCAGCCCCAGCATTTT,CASSLGQGTWDSNQPQHF
TRBV4-3,TRBJ2-1,NA,NA,TGCGCCAGCAGCCAAGAACCAGGGAGGAATGAGCAGTTCTTC,CASSQEPGRNEQFF
TRBV7-8,TRBJ1-5,NA,NA,TGTGCCAGCAGCCCCCGGTGGGGAGATCAGCCCCAGCATTTT,CASSPRWGDQPQHF
TRBV30,TRBJ1-2,NA,NA,TGTGCCTGGAGGAGCACGGGGTATGGCTACACCTTC,CAWRSTGYGYTF
TRBV7-2,TRBJ2-7,once,TRBD2,TGTGCCAGCAGCTTGACTTCTAGACTAGCTGTATCCTACGAGCAGTACTTC,CASSLTSRLAVSYEQYF
TRBV19,TRBJ1-1,NA,NA,TGTGCCAGTAGTACAACAGACCTGAACACTGAAGCTTTCTTT,CASSTTDLNTEAFF
TRBV9,TRBJ2-1,NA,TRBD2,TGTGCCAGCAGCGTAGCGGGGGGGCCCTACAATGAGCAGTTCTTC,CASSVAGGPYNEQFF
TRBV6-4,TRBJ2-6,NA,NA,TGTGCCAGCAGTGTCGACTCTGGGGCCAACGTCCTGACTTTC,CASSVDSGANVLTF
TRBV6-5,TRBJ2-3,NA,NA,TGTGCCAGCAGTAATGGGGACGATACGCAGTATTTT,CASSNGDDTQYF
TRBV6-2/TRBV6-3,TRBJ2-1,NA,NA,TGTGCCAGCACCCCCTACAGGGAGAAAAGTTACAATGAGCAGTTCTTC,CASTPYREKSYNEQFF
TRBV4-3,TRBJ2-3,NA,NA,TGCGCCAGCAGCCAAGACGGGACTAGCACAGATACGCAGTATTTT,CASSQDGTSTDTQYF
TRBV10-3,TRBJ2-5,NA,TRBD2,TGTGCCATCAGCGGACCGGGACTAGCGGCACAAGAGACCCAGTACTTC,CAISGPGLAAQETQYF
TRBV30,TRBJ2-2,few,NA,TGTGCCCGCGGAGATCAGCTTGCCGGGGAGCTGTTTTTT,CARGDQLAGELFF
TRBV12-5,TRBJ1-2,NA,NA,TGTGCTAGTGGTTTGGTACATGGGGTTGCCTATGGCTACACCTTC,CASGLVHGVAYGYTF
TRBV5-1,TRBJ2-2,NA,NA,TGCGCCAGCAGCTTATCCGGGGTTGCCGGGGAGCTGTTTTTT,CASSLSGVAGELFF
TRBV2,TRBJ1-5,NA,NA,TGTGCCAGCAGTGAAGGGGACACGCGCAATCAGCCCCAGCATTTT,CASSEGDTRNQPQHF
TRBV5-8,TRBJ2-1,NA,TRBD2,TGTGCCAGCAGCAGGGGGACTAGCGTTAACAATGAGCAGTTCTTC,CASSRGTSVNNEQFF
TRBV19,TRBJ2-1,NA,NA,TGTGCCAGTAGTCCCGGGGCAGCCTTTAACAATGAGCAGTTCTTC,CASSPGAAFNNEQFF
TRBV11-3,TRBJ2-3,NA,NA,TGTGCCAGCAGCTTCGGGGAGACCACAGATACGCAGTATTTT,CASSFGETTDTQYF
TRBV6-5,TRBJ2-7,NA,TRBD2,TGTGCCAGCAGCCCCGACCGCGGGAGTGTGCAGTACTTC,CASSPDRGSVQYF
TRBV7-9,TRBJ2-1,NA,TRBD2,TGTGCCAGCAGCTCCGGAAAACGGACTAGCGGGCTGTCCTACAATGAGCAGTTCTTC,CASSSGKRTSGLSYNEQFF
TRBV15,TRBJ1-3,NA,NA,TGTGCCACCAGCAGAGATCTTGGAAACACCATATATTTT,CATSRDLGNTIYF
TRBV7-9,TRBJ2-3,NA,NA,TGTGCCAGCAGCGCTTCTACAGATACGCAGTATTTT,CASSASTDTQYF
TRBV28,TRBJ1-3,NA,NA,TGTGCCAGCAGTTTCGGGGATTACTCTGGAAACACCATATATTTT,CASSFGDYSGNTIYF
TRBV19,TRBJ1-5,NA,TRBD1,TGTGCCAGTAGTACCACCCTACAGGGGGCAGACAATCAGCCCCAGCATTTT,CASSTTLQGADNQPQHF
TRBV19,TRBJ1-1,NA,TRBD1,TGTGCCAGTACAATGACAGGGGGTACTGAAGCTTTCTTT,CASTMTGGTEAFF
TRBV6-5,TRBJ1-1,NA,TRBD1,TGTGCCAGCAGTTACGGTGGCAGGGGGCGAACTGAAGCTTTCTTT,CASSYGGRGRTEAFF
TRBV10-3,TRBJ2-3,once,NA,TGTGCCATCATAGGGGACCTAGGGGATACGCAGTATTTT,CAIIGDLGDTQYF
TRBV5-6,TRBJ1-3,few,NA,TGTGCCAGCAGCTTGGCGGGGGGATTGAGTGGAAACACCATATATTTT,CASSLAGGLSGNTIYF
TRBV9,TRBJ2-1,NA,NA,TGTGCCAGCAGCGTAGATCCAGGGGCTAGCTCCTACAATGAGCAGTTCTTC,CASSVDPGASSYNEQFF
TRBV19,TRBJ1-5,NA,NA,TGTGCCAGTAGTATGAGCGGGGTCGGGCAGCCCCAGCATTTT,CASSMSGVGQPQHF
TRBV18,TRBJ2-7,NA,NA,TGTGCCAGCTCACCACCGGACGGATACGAGCAGTACTTC,CASSPPDGYEQYF
TRBV6-2/TRBV6-3,TRBJ2-4,NA,NA,TGTGCCAGCAGTCCCAACTCGGACGGGAACATTCAGTACTTC,CASSPNSDGNIQYF
TRBV10-2,TRBJ1-2,NA,NA,TGCGCCAGCGGGTGGGGGGGAGAGGACTATGGCTACACCTTC,CASGWGGEDYGYTF
TRBV2,TRBJ2-2,NA,NA,TGTGCCAGCAGTTCTCCCCCCCTGTCACACACCGGGGAGCTGTTTTTT,CASSSPPLSHTGELFF